This T cell receptor beta chain appears in the sequencing data of a study of cytomegalovirus exposure and HLA in healthy donors (dated by TCRdb to about 2017). Describing the broader study: An earlier analysis of approximately 640 of the donors reported 276 Gb of sequence data and approximately 110 million unique TCR beta sequences from about 179 million T cells. All discovery cohort repertoires had been generated on a single sequencing platform. The aim of the study was to test whether cataloging public T cell receptors could identify signatures of past pathogen exposure. Along with the roughly 670-subject first cohort, a separate validation cohort of roughly 110 different subjects was used. Using immunosequencing, the study profiled T cell repertoires from about 650 subjects and related those repertoires to cytomegalovirus serostatus. Class I and class II HLA loci were covered by the typing at four-digit resolution. Rather than drawing on any new phenotypic data, the later analysis identified candidate immune exposures from TCR beta sequences and the way those sequences occurred across donors. Roughly 300 gigabases of sequencing data and around 90 million unique TCR sequences made up an early release that covered some 640 HLA-typed donors. In a later genetic analysis, genome-wide SNP genotypes for about three fifths of the 666 donors were used, and that subset was treated as a discovery cohort. Among about 360 genotyped donors of the cohort, an average of around 240,000 unique TCR beta nucleotide sequences were sequenced per donor, around 20% of them non-productive. In an earlier analysis of roughly 580 of the donors, high-throughput TCR beta sequencing was used to judge whether each TCR beta V gene segment behaved as functional or pseudogenic. A handful of DR-DQ haplotypes were handled as single units for association and clustering because linkage in the cohort was strong. A later analysis re-analyzed previously published TCR beta repertoires from roughly 600 donors and added high-resolution HLA genotyping to study TCR occurrence patterns. The number of donors typed differed by locus, with 629-630 for A, B, C, DRB1 and DQB1, around 560 for DQA1, about 610 for DPA1, and under 490 for DPB1. Donor age, sex, ethnicity and CMV serostatus were compiled alongside the repertoire data. Of the roughly 410 genotyped donors, 75% to 85% were placed in the genetic ancestry cluster associated with self-reported Caucasian donors. To predict cytomegalovirus infection status, the study brought together high-throughput TCR immunosequencing, statistical association of individual TCRs with disease status, and machine learning. The study at large found these results: In vitro tests confirmed that a few of the cytomegalovirus-associated TCR beta chains recognize cytomegalovirus antigens. Sequencing depth was assumed to be roughly uniform across donors in the presence/absence analyses, though that assumption may not hold. A further reported finding was that TCR beta sequences accurately predicted the HLA-A and HLA-B alleles for most subjects in the first cohort. Linkage disequilibrium might explain the correlated functional status among segregating V segments, but an unknown experimental factor could not be excluded. A cluster of highly shared sequence variants was judged likely to represent a technical artifact of the sequencing pipeline. In a later analysis, HLA-associated TCR beta chains showed more clonal expansion and lower generation probabilities than non-associated chains that were equally common. A later analysis found that TCR association rates varied across HLA loci, with DRB1 alleles showing the most associated TCRs and HLA-C alleles the fewest. Most CMV-associated TCR beta chains appeared to be HLA-restricted in a later analysis, and the HLA associations seemed to be driven largely by CMV exposure. The only immune exposure information available for the cohort was CMV serostatus. Across donors, most TCR sequences were observed very rarely, whereas some public TCRs were present in many individuals. A later analysis associated 16,951 TCR beta sequences with specific HLA alleles at a false discovery rate of 0.05. The classifier was reported to diagnose cytomegalovirus status with high specificity and sensitivity in both the original cohort and the validation cohort. Because some donors lacked HLA typing at each locus, the association tests relied only on the typed subset. Broadly in line with IMGT annotations, most TCR beta V segments showed up in productive rearrangements about 90% or about 30% of the time in an earlier analysis of 450 to 600 of the donors. According to a later genetic analysis, donors in an Asian-associated ancestry cluster had fewer N-insertions in productive TCRs than the approximately 630-donor mean. Because counts were too low, about 15 rarely observed V segments, including chromosome 9 orphons, were left out of the earlier analysis of roughly 600 of the donors. V-gene and J-gene trimming of TCR beta chains was associated with a missense DCLRE1C variant in a later genetic analysis, and the association was replicated in an independent cohort. Only TCR beta chains were sequenced in this cohort, and the absence of alpha or paired-chain data limited detectable features. The authors suggested that the approach could potentially be generalized to other disease states and immunological phenotypes. Strong co-occurrence of HLA alleles, especially DR and DQ, made assigning TCR associations to individual alleles difficult. Several of the top co-occurrence clusters appeared to be linked to parvovirus B19, influenza, CMV and Epstein-Barr virus, according to a later analysis. The study gave a list of more than 150 TCR beta chains associated with cytomegalovirus. Because the 87-base-pair reads could not distinguish some IMGT-functional V segments, including TRBV6-2 and TRBV6-3, those segments were excluded.

The cohort was made up of approximately 670 healthy bone marrow donors. At the time of sampling, every cohort member was nominally healthy, though immune exposures that went unrecorded were likely present. The donor tested CMV seronegative, placing the donor among the 300 to 450 seronegative members of the cohort. A peripheral blood sample was provided by each donor, and peripheral blood mononuclear cells were used for TCR beta sequencing. Genomic DNA extraction from the blood cell samples was performed with the Qiagen DNeasy Blood Extraction Kit. Library preparation was by the immunoSEQ multiplex PCR assay. For the multiplex PCR, a mixture combining 60 forward primers for TCR Vbeta segments and 13 reverse primers for TCR Jbeta segments was used. A multiplex PCR assay on genomic DNA amplified the CDR3 region of rearranged TCR beta genes. The Illumina HiSeq System was used to sequence the amplified TCR beta libraries as 87-base-pair reads. The original pipeline was this. Across the 670 or so repertoires, a later analysis counted around 80 million unique TCR beta chains, 9.5 million to 13 million of which were shared by at least two donors. Raw reads were error-corrected and collapsed into unique sequences with a nearest-neighbor algorithm that merged closely related sequences to remove PCR and sequencing errors. To assign V, D and J gene segments, CDR3 sequences were aligned to IMGT reference sequences. For a sequence to be retained, a match of at least six nucleotides to both a V gene segment and a J gene segment was required. A rearrangement counted as productive if the CDR3 had no stop codons and remained in frame with V and J, and every other rearrangement counted as non-productive. CDR3 was defined by IMGT convention, running from the second conserved V-encoded cysteine to the conserved J-encoded phenylalanine. Sequences without an unambiguous match to a single V gene segment were excluded from the earlier analysis of about 640 of the donors. An earlier analysis of several hundred of the donors called V segments functional above 56.7% productive rearrangements and segregating when the between-donor standard deviation exceeded 5%. A statistical classification framework was built for diagnosing cytomegalovirus status from the catalog of TCR beta chain sequences. A later analysis assigned V and J genes by comparing TCR nucleotide sequences with IMGT/GENE-DB human TR gene sequences. Using the TCRdist pipeline, a later analysis assigned CDR3 sequences along with most-parsimonious VDJ recombination scenarios. A later analysis defined each TCR beta chain by its CDR3 amino acid sequence plus V-gene family, and excluded reads lacking a unique V-gene family. As a way to deal with suspected cross-contamination and a sequencing artifact, a later analysis dropped roughly 600 nucleotide sequences that were highly shared and had low generation probability. A later analysis calculated a clonal expansion index for each public chain from normalized within-repertoire ranks of inferred template counts. In a later analysis, generation probabilities were computed using a VDJ recombination model fitted to out-of-frame rearrangements, and the results were checked against IGoR. In a later analysis, hypergeometric tests were used to score TCR-TCR, TCR-HLA and TCR-CMV co-occurrence, with a repertoire-size bias correction applied to TCR pairs. To estimate false discovery rates, a later analysis permuted the HLA or CMV assignments 20 times. A later analysis grouped co-occurring TCRs with DBSCAN, adding TCRdist sequence similarity when clustering within HLA-allele-positive subsets. For co-occurrence clustering, repertoires with fewer than 30,000 or more than 120,000 public chains were excluded, along with 4 to 6 repertoires with anomalous nucleotide sharing. Held by TCRdb, this immuneACCESS table contains in-frame sequences only and omits some clones. Under half of the omission traces to an unresolved V gene where checked; the cause of the rest is unknown. The V and J calls and clone size are taken from that table; D and trimming were inferred from the DNA. A total of around 140,000 clones appear in this sample, around 80% of them only once. Less than 3% of the sample belongs to the ten largest clones.

Per the germline V gene (reference sequence), SEHNR is the CDR1 and FQNEAQ is the CDR2. Inclusive of the bounding cysteine and phenylalanine, the CDR3 is 13 residues long. This entry keeps only the CDR3 DNA: 39 bases, framed from base 1. V trim: 5 bases; J trim: 6 bases; unmatched bases: 5. On this clone: Its antigen remains undetermined. No clone much larger than this one lies a single base away; base qualities are absent.

The clonotype was recovered from a female donor in good health and CMV-seronegative. The sequenced sample consisted of PBMCs. The chain was built from TRBV7-9 and TRBJ1-1; 8 central bases correspond to TRBD1. The CDR3 protein is CASSGQGAAEAFF. At the DNA level, the sequence is TGTGCCAGCAGCGGACAGGGTGCCGCTGAAGCTTTCTTT.